The present TCR beta chain was sequenced within a study of PD-L1 blockade in urothelial cancer. Study information: Each patient had 0 to 3 earlier chemotherapy regimens. Blood was evaluated 3 weeks (second dose) and 6 weeks after therapy began. The median T cell count in blood samples was 110,000 to 150,000.

Time point defined: pretreatment peripheral blood. The CDR3 length is 14 residues. Germline values: CDR1 MNHNS, CDR2 SASEGT. The ends lost 5 bases at V and 1 base at J; junction bases unmatched: 3. Spike-ins of synthetic TCR analog templates went into each PCR. TCRdb keeps only in-frame clones here, not all; method: immunoSEQ multiplex PCR. This sample has more than 75,000 clones; around 84% occur once, and the top ten carry roughly 2%. Source: PBMCs, taken around atezolizumab (anti-PD-L1) treatment. The rearrangement uses TRBV6-1 and TRBJ1-1; 8 nucleotides align to TRBD1. This clonotype was sampled from a man between 60 and 75 years old with urothelial cancer. The CDR3 nucleotides read TGTGCCAGCAGTAGGACAGGGCCGAACACTGAAGCTTTCTTT. This encodes CASSRTGPNTEAFF.